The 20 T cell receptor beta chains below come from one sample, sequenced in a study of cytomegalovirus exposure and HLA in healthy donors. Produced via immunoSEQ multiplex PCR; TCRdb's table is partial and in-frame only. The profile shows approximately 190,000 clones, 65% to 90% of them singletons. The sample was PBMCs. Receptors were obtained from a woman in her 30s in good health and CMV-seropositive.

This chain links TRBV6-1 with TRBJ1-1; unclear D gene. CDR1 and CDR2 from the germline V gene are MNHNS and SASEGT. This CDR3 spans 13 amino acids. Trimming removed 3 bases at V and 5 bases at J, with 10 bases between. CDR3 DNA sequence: TGTGCCAGCAGTGACCGGTGGGCAACTGAAGCTTTCTTT. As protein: CASSDRWATEAFF.

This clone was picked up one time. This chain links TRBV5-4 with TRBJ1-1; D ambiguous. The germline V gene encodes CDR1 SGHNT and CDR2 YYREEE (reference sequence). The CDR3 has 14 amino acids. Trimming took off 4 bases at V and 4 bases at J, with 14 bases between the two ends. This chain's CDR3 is CASSMEGRSTEAFF. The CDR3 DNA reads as TGTGCCAGCAGCATGGAAGGGAGGTCCACTGAAGCTTTCTTT.

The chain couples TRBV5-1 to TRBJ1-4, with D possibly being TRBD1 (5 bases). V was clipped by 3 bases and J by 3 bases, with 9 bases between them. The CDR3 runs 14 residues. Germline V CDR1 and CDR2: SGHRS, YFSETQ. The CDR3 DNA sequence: TGCGCCAGCAGCTCCAGGGATTCTAATGAAAAACTGTTTTTT. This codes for CASSSRDSNEKLFF.

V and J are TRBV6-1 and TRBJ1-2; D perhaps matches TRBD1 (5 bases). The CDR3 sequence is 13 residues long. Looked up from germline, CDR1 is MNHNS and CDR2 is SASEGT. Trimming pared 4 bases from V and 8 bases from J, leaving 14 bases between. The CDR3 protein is CASSVLGVDGYTF. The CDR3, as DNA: TGTGCCAGCAGTGTTTTAGGGGTCGACGGCTACACCTTC.

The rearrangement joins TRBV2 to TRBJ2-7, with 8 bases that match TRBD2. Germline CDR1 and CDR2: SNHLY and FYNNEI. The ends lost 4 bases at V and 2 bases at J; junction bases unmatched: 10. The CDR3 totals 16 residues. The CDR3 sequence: CASSVLLREATYEQYF. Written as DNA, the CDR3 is TGTGCCAGCAGTGTTTTGTTGCGGGAGGCTACCTACGAGCAGTACTTC. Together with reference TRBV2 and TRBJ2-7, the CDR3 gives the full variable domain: EPEVTQTPSHQVTQMGQEVILRCVPISNHLYFYWYRQILGQKVEFLVSFYNNEISEKSEIFDDQFSVERPDGSNFTLKIRSTKLEDSAMYFCASSVLLREATYEQYFGPGTRLTVT.

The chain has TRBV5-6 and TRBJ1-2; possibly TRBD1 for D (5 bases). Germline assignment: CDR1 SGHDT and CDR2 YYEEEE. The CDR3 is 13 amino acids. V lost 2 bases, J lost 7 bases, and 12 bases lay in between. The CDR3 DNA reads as TGTGCCAGCAGCTTTGGTGGGGGGGTTGGCTACACCTTC. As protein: CASSFGGGVGYTF.

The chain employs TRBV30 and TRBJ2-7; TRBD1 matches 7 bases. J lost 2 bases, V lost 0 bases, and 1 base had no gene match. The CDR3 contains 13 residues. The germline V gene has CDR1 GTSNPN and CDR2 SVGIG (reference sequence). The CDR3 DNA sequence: TGTGCCTGGAGTGTAGGGGGCCCCTACGAGCAGTACTTC. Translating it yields CAWSVGGPYEQYF.

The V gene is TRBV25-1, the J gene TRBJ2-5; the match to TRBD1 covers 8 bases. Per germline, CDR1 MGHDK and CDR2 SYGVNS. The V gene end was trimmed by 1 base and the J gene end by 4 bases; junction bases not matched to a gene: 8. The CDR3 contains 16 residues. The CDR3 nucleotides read TGTGCCAGCAGTGAATTGGGGACAGGTAACAGAGAGACCCAGTACTTC. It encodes CASSELGTGNRETQYF.

The CDR3 sequence is CASSIGGGAFTEAFF. CDR3 DNA: TGTGCCAGTAGTATCGGGGGAGGGGCTTTTACTGAAGCTTTCTTT. This chain joins TRBV19 and TRBJ1-1; D is perhaps TRBD1 (5 bases). V lost 3 bases and J lost 5, with 16 bases in between. The CDR3 loop spans 15 amino acids. Germline-derived CDR1 and CDR2 are LNHDA and SQIVND (reference sequence).

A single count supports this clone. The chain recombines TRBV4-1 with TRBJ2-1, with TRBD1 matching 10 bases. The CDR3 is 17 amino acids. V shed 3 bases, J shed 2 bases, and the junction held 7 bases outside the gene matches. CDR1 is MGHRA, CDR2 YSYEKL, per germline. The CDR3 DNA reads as TGCGCCAGCAGCCAGTTTGGACAGGGGGACACCTACAATGAGCAGTTCTTC. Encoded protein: CASSQFGQGDTYNEQFF.

The CDR3 nucleotides are TGTGCCAGTAGCCGAACGGGTGGCGGCACAGATACGCAGTATTTT. This encodes CASSRTGGGTDTQYF. The gene calls are TRBV19 and TRBJ2-3; D not resolved. Deletions cut 6 bases from V and 1 base from J, with 14 bases between. The CDR3 totals 15 residues. Germline-derived CDR1 and CDR2 are LNHDA and SQIVND (reference sequence).

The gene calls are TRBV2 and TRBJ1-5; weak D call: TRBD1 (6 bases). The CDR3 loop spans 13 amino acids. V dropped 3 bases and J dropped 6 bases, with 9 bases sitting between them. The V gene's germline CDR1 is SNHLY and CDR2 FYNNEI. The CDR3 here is CASSETGFQPQHF. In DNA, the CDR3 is TGTGCCAGCAGTGAGACAGGATTTCAGCCCCAGCATTTT.

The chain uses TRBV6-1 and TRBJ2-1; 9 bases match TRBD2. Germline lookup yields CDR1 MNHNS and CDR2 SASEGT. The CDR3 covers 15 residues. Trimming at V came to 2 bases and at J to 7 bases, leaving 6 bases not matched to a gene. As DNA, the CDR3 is TGTGCCAGCAGTGAACCACTAGCGGGTGATAATGAGCAGTTCTTC. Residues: CASSEPLAGDNEQFF.

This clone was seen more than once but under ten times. The CDR3 bases are TGTGCCAGCAGCCAAGGGGCAGGGTCGGGCTACGAGCAGTACTTC. It encodes CASSQGAGSGYEQYF. The rearrangement uses TRBV4-2 and TRBJ2-7, with D possibly being TRBD1 (5 bases). Germline V CDR1 and CDR2: LGHNA, YNFKEQ. Trimming cost V 1 base and J 3 bases, with 13 bases left between them. The CDR3 runs 15 residues.

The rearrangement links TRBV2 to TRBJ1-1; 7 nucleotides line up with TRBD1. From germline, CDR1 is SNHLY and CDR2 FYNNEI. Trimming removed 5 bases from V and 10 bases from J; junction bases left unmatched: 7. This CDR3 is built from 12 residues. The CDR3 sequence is CASSQTGRLAFF. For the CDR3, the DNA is TGTGCCAGCAGTCAGACAGGGAGGTTAGCTTTCTTT.

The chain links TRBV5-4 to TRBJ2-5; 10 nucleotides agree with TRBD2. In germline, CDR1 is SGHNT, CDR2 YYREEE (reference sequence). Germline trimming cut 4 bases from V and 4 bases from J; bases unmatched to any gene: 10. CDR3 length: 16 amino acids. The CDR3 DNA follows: TGTGCCAGCAGCGCGTCTAGCGGGAGAGGGGGAGAGACCCAGTACTTC. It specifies CASSASSGRGGETQYF.

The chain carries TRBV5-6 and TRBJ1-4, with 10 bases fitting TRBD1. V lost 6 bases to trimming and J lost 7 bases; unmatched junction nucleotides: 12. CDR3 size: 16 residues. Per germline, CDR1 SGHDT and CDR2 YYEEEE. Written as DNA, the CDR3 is TGTGCCAGCACCTTCCTAAGGACAGGGGGAATTGAAAAACTGTTTTTT. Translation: CASTFLRTGGIEKLFF.

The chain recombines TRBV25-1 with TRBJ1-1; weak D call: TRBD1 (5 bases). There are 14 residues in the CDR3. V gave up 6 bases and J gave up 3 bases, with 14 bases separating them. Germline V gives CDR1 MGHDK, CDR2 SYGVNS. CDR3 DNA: TGTGCCAGCAGCCAGAGCGGGGGGGACACTGAAGCTTTCTTT. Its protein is CASSQSGGDTEAFF.

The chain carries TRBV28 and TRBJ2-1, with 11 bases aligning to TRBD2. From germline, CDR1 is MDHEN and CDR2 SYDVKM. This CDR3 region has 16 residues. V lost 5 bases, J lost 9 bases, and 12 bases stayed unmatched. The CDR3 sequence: CASSKLAGDYRGEQFF. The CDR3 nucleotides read TGTGCCAGCAGTAAACTAGCGGGAGATTATAGGGGTGAGCAGTTCTTC.

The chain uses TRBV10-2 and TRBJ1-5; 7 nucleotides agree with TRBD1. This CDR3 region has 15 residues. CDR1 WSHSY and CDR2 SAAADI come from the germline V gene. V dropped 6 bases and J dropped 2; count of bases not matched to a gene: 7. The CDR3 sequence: CASRNEGARNQPQHF. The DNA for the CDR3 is TGCGCCAGCAGGAACGAGGGGGCTCGCAATCAGCCCCAGCATTTT.